The entry below describes one T cell receptor (beta chain). These data are taken from a study of metastatic and nonmetastatic thyroid tumors. Per the original methods: Building a distant-metastasis classifier for papillary thyroid cancer drew on CDR3 differences across clinicopathological groups. With MiXCR, TCRdb reprocessed the PCR reads. The authors' filters were not applied to this entry. Of more than 20,000 clones in the sample, approximately 12% are singletons; the top ten hold approximately 25%. Among the patients, none had received any treatment before thyroid surgery. Source material: blood. The source of this sequence is a female donor with papillary thyroid cancer or a benign thyroid nodule (not recorded which). Some clones in this sample may be carry-over from other donors' samples.

In nucleotides, the CDR3 is TGTGCCAGCAGTTACGCTTGGGGAGAGGACTATGGCTACACCTTC. Amino acid sequence: CASSYAWGEDYGYTF. V usage is TRBV6-2 or TRBV6-3 and J usage is TRBJ1-2; D gene uncertain. Germline V gene sequence: CDR1 MNHEY, CDR2 SVGEGT. CDR3 length: 15 amino acids. Trimming stripped 2 bases from V and 3 bases from J, with 13 bases between.